These T cell receptor beta chains were read from a single sample in a study of regulatory T cells in long-lasting Graves disease. MiXCR, applied by TCRdb to the multiplex PCR reads, yields one record per CDR3 protein. The sample yields hundreds of thousands of distinct CDR3 sequences, roughly 15% seen once. These same data were also listed under a study on T cells in Graves' hyperthyroidism and ophthalmopathy.

The input for sequencing was peripheral blood mononuclear cells (PBMCs), taken at new diagnosis, from a patient treated with antithyroid drugs. The origin of the receptors is a woman aged 35-65 years with Graves disease. The conserved cysteine and the conserved F or W are not part of the CDR3 here. The order of the fields is V gene, CDR3 protein.

v_gene: TRBV5-1
CDR3aa: ASSPLPSVQETQY

v_gene: TRBV11-3
CDR3aa: ASSSPFKGQGKTQY

v_gene: TRBV10-1
CDR3aa: ASSPPYRDEQY

v_gene: TRBV5-1
CDR3aa: ASSSGVSSYT

v_gene: TRBV3-1
CDR3aa: ASSQVQGLDELTQY

v_gene: TRBV3-1
CDR3aa: ASSQDWAQGDEQY

v_gene: TRBV6-1
CDR3aa: ASRDSYYEQY

v_gene: TRBV12-3/TRBV12-4
CDR3aa: ASSLKVEPSYEQY

v_gene: TRBV5-1
CDR3aa: ASNPGTSGGQETQY

v_gene: TRBV5-5
CDR3aa: ASSLEPYTEAF

v_gene: TRBV6-2/TRBV6-3
CDR3aa: ASSPSGVKTDTQY

v_gene: TRBV6-1
CDR3aa: ASSEGSGRGTEAF

v_gene: TRBV18
CDR3aa: ASSPGASERYEQY